The rows below give T cell receptor beta chains drawn from one sample of a study of blood T cell repertoires in COVID-19. Profiling relied on immunoSEQ multiplex PCR, and the TCRdb table lists in-frame clones only, not all of them. The sample shows around 320,000 clones, 90% of them seen only once. The sample consisted of PBMCs or T cells enriched from blood (not recorded which). The receptors shown here come from a woman under 30 with acute COVID-19. The conserved cysteine and the conserved F or W are not part of the CDR3 here. Each record gives: CDR3 protein, D gene, V gene. The D gene is left open where the match is weak.

ASRGVTGTNEKLF	-	TRBV2
ASEGLAGLLTYEQY	TRBD2	TRBV2
AWSPGKKVANEQF	-	TRBV30
AISPGQGSPLH	TRBD1	TRBV10-3
ASRRTELAYNSPLH	-	TRBV25-1
ASSLLGVAEDTQY	-	TRBV7-2
AQRPGDQETQY	-	TRBV2
ASSLSGGTYEQY	-	TRBV28
ASSLGGHNSPLH	-	TRBV28
ASSSELAGMGFREQF	TRBD2	TRBV28
ASSLVSSEETQY	-	TRBV7-9
ASSLRDPAAKNIQY	-	TRBV7-3
ASSHQSGINTDTQY	TRBD2	TRBV6-6
SVGDRGGYT	TRBD1	TRBV29-1
ASSQGYFNEKLF	-	TRBV3-1/TRBV3-2
AWNHRQGQF	TRBD1	TRBV30
ASSSGQGETQY	TRBD1	TRBV6-5
ASRGGSHPYNEQF	TRBD2	TRBV7-3
ASSPGQGAIEAF	TRBD1	TRBV6-4
ASRAGGTDTQY	TRBD2	TRBV2
AVNRELGEKLF	-	TRBV19
ASSLVGQGAGVEKLF	TRBD1	TRBV11-2
ATAGTETNYGYT	TRBD1	TRBV24-1
ASSLAGNEQF	-	TRBV12-3/TRBV12-4
ASSFDRELGYGYT	TRBD1	TRBV28
ASSSQGAGGNTIY	TRBD1	TRBV28
AISAGQGASTYNEQF	TRBD1	TRBV10-3
ASSRLAGSTGELF	TRBD2	TRBV6-5
ASSPRGAGTPNEQF	TRBD2	TRBV11-2
ASSDETANTGELF	-	TRBV2
ASTRGALQETQY	-	TRBV11-3
ASSPLGVAGPSYNEQF	TRBD2	TRBV28
ASSEIEGRLYNSPLH	-	TRBV6-1
ASSVAGDRGSGNTIY	TRBD1	TRBV9
ASSPVPQGYT	-	TRBV12-3/TRBV12-4
ASRGQKNTGELF	TRBD1	TRBV6-5
AISEGARQF	-	TRBV10-3
ASSDSGLAPNEQF	TRBD2	TRBV6-4
ASSARRARDTQY	-	TRBV27
ASSDDKLNPGLAGGSYEQY	TRBD2	TRBV6-4
ASTRLGENNEQF	-	TRBV9
SVEVPPGTGGGNTIY	TRBD1	TRBV29-1
ASSQDPLAASTDTQY	TRBD2	TRBV4-2
ASSPTSGRTKNIQY	TRBD2	TRBV9
ASSTSGNLQETQY	TRBD2	TRBV28
ASSPRAPYNEQF	-	TRBV3-1/TRBV3-2